This T cell receptor beta chain was captured in a study of CD8 T cells in ankylosing spondylitis. Study results and limitations: It appeared that ankylosing spondylitis blood was characterized by a TCR beta motif of fewer than ten highly homologous variants.

This clonotype was seen ten or more times. Its antigen is as yet unknown. TCRdb itself ran the 5' RACE reads through MiXCR, one entry per CDR3 protein. The table records around 490,000 distinct CDR3 sequences, approximately 5% of them present only once. The TCR comes from a male donor with ankylosing spondylitis. The sequenced sample consisted of blood, either unsorted or a sorted T cell fraction (not recorded which).

CDR3 sequence reads: CASSLSVSGGYNEQFF. CDR3 bases: TGTGCCAGCAGCTTGTCGGTTAGCGGGGGTTACAATGAGCAGTTCTTC. The rearrangement joins TRBV5-6 to TRBJ2-1, with 9 positions matching TRBD2. Germline CDR1 reads SGHDT; CDR2 reads YYEEEE. With 1 base clipped from V and 4 bases from J, the junction kept 6 bases outside the gene matches. The CDR3 contains 16 residues.